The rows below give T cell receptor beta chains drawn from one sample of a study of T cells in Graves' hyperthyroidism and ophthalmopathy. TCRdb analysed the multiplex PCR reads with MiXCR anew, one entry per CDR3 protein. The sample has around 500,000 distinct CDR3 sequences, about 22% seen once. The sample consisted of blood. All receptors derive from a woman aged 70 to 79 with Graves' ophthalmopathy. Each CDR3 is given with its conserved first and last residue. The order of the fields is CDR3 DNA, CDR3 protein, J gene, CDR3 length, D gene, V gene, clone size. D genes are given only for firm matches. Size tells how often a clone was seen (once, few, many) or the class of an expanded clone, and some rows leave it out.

CDR3nt: TGTGCCAGCAGTGTTTACCGGGACAGGGTTTCCCTGAACACTGAAGCTTTCTTT; CDR3aa: CASSVYRDRVSLNTEAFF; j_gene: TRBJ1-1; len: 18; d_gene: TRBD1; v_gene: TRBV2; abundance: many
CDR3nt: TGTGCCAGTAGTATAGCCCGGCTTAGTGATCAGCCCCAGCATTTT; CDR3aa: CASSIARLSDQPQHF; j_gene: TRBJ1-5; len: 15; d_gene: .; v_gene: TRBV19; abundance: few
CDR3nt: TGTGCCAGCAGTGGGGACCTGGGCGAGCAGTACTTC; CDR3aa: CASSGDLGEQYF; j_gene: TRBJ2-7; len: 12; d_gene: .; v_gene: TRBV25-1; abundance: .
CDR3nt: TGCGCCAGCAGCTACCGCCCAGGCCGCTCTGGGGCCAACGTCCTGACTTTC; CDR3aa: CASSYRPGRSGANVLTF; j_gene: TRBJ2-6; len: 17; d_gene: .; v_gene: TRBV5-1; abundance: .
CDR3nt: TGTGCCAGCGCCCGTCCCCCCGAGCAGCACTTC; CDR3aa: CASARPPEQHF; j_gene: TRBJ2-7; len: 11; d_gene: .; v_gene: TRBV6-2/TRBV6-3; abundance: .
CDR3nt: TGTGCCAGCAGTTCGACGCTCCCTCGGACTAACGAGCAGTACTTC; CDR3aa: CASSSTLPRTNEQYF; j_gene: TRBJ2-7; len: 15; d_gene: .; v_gene: TRBV28; abundance: .
CDR3nt: TGTGCCAGCAGGAGCGACAGGGAGAACACTGAAGCTTTCTTT; CDR3aa: CASRSDRENTEAFF; j_gene: TRBJ1-1; len: 14; d_gene: TRBD1; v_gene: TRBV28; abundance: many
CDR3nt: TGTGCCAGCAGTGATTCGGCCTACCAAGAGACCCAGTACTTC; CDR3aa: CASSDSAYQETQYF; j_gene: TRBJ2-5; len: 14; d_gene: .; v_gene: TRBV6-1; abundance: .
CDR3nt: TGCAGTGCTAGACCTACGAGTGGCACAGATACGCAGTATTTT; CDR3aa: CSARPTSGTDTQYF; j_gene: TRBJ2-3; len: 14; d_gene: .; v_gene: TRBV20-1; abundance: .
CDR3nt: TGTGCCAGCAGTTCGACTAGCGGGAGAGGCTACGAGCAGTACTTC; CDR3aa: CASSSTSGRGYEQYF; j_gene: TRBJ2-7; len: 15; d_gene: TRBD2; v_gene: TRBV6-1; abundance: few
CDR3nt: TGCAGTGCGTGGAACTATTATAGCAATCAGCCCCAGCATTTT; CDR3aa: CSAWNYYSNQPQHF; j_gene: TRBJ1-5; len: 14; d_gene: .; v_gene: TRBV20-1; abundance: .
CDR3nt: TGTGCCAGCAAGCAGGGGCCAGAGAACACTGAAGCTTTCTTT; CDR3aa: CASKQGPENTEAFF; j_gene: TRBJ1-1; len: 14; d_gene: .; v_gene: TRBV28; abundance: few
CDR3nt: TGTGCCAGCAGCCCCCTTACTATCGAGCAGTACTTC; CDR3aa: CASSPLTIEQYF; j_gene: TRBJ2-7; len: 12; d_gene: .; v_gene: TRBV7-9; abundance: few